The next 13 T cell receptor beta chains were all read from a single sample in a study of cytomegalovirus exposure and HLA in healthy donors (dated by TCRdb to the late 2010s). The library was prepared using the immunoSEQ multiplex PCR assay. TCRdb took this table from immuneACCESS and kept in-frame rearrangements with V and J called. Such tables lack part of the clones; where checked against another copy, unresolved V genes explain under half of the gap, and the rest is unexplained. Here the sample has 150,000 to 200,000 clones; roughly 84% occur a single time. The ten most abundant clones make up 10% of the sample. The source material was PBMCs. These receptors were taken from a man aged 30 to 39 in good health and CMV-seropositive.

This sequence joins TRBV10-2 and TRBJ2-7; D may be TRBD2 (6 bases). The CDR3 has 15 amino acids. Trimming shortened V by 1 base and J by 3 bases, and 13 bases separated the two germline ends. In germline, CDR1 is WSHSY, CDR2 SAAADI. CDR3 sequence: CASSEYGGFSYEQYF. As DNA, the CDR3 is TGCGCCAGCAGTGAGTATGGGGGGTTTAGCTACGAGCAGTACTTC.

The chain carries TRBV19 and TRBJ1-2, with 7 bases fitting TRBD1. Trimming took 3 bases from V and 4 from J; bases not matched to a gene: 8. This CDR3 has 15 amino acids. Germline V CDR1 and CDR2: LNHDA, SQIVND (reference sequence). In DNA form, the CDR3 reads TGTGCCAGTAGTATGATGGACAGGAGGATCTATGGCTACACCTTC. It codes for CASSMMDRRIYGYTF. The full variable domain, in which reference TRBV19 and TRBJ1-2 provide the parts outside the CDR3, is DGGITQSPKYLFRKEGQNVTLSCEQNLNHDAMYWYRQDPGQGLRLIYYSQIVNDFQKGDIAEGYSVSREKKESFPLTVTSAQKNPTAFYLCASSMMDRRIYGYTFGSGTRLTVV.

The chain has TRBV28 and TRBJ2-3; 8 bases map to TRBD2. Germline V gene data show CDR1 as MDHEN and CDR2 as SYDVKM. The CDR3 is made up of 15 amino acids. Unmatched junction bases numbered 13, after V lost 8 bases and J lost 6 bases. The CDR3 spells CASAPGLGALDTQYF. As DNA, the CDR3 is TGTGCCAGCGCTCCGGGACTAGGGGCCTTGGATACGCAGTATTTT.

The chain uses TRBV2 and TRBJ2-2; D is ambiguous. The length of the CDR3 is 13 residues. V was trimmed by 5 bases and J by 7 bases, leaving 11 bases between them. The V gene's germline CDR1 is SNHLY and CDR2 FYNNEI. CDR3 loop: CASSRDGDGELFF. CDR3 sequence (DNA): TGTGCCAGCAGTCGCGACGGAGACGGGGAGCTGTTTTTT.

The chain couples TRBV4-1 to TRBJ2-3; D ambiguous. CDR1 is MGHRA and CDR2 is YSYEKL in the germline V gene. V was trimmed by 5 bases and J by 2 bases, leaving 14 bases between them. The CDR3 spans 15 residues. Here the CDR3 DNA reads TGCGCCAGCAGCTCGCCCGCTCAGGCCACAGATACGCAGTATTTT. It translates to CASSSPAQATDTQYF.

The chain uses TRBV20-1 and TRBJ2-7; no firm D call. V gave up 6 bases and J gave up 3 bases, with 6 bases separating them. There are 10 residues in the CDR3. Germline CDR1 and CDR2: DFQATT and SNEGSKA (reference sequence). CDR3 protein: CSALHYEQYF. For the CDR3, the DNA is TGCAGTGCACTACACTACGAGCAGTACTTC.

The rearrangement links TRBV9 to TRBJ2-1, with TRBD2 as a possible D gene (5 bases). The germline V gene encodes CDR1 SGDLS and CDR2 YYNGEE. CDR3 size: 14 residues. Trimming removed 0 bases at V and 8 bases at J, with 12 bases between. DNA for the CDR3: TGTGCCAGCAGCGTAGACCGGCTGGAGGATGAGCAGTTCTTC. It encodes CASSVDRLEDEQFF.

CDR3 coding DNA: TGTGCCAGCAGTGAAGCTGGAAGGAGCTCTGGAAACACCATATATTTT. It codes for CASSEAGRSSGNTIYF. V gene TRBV6-1 combines with J gene TRBJ1-3; D gene unclear. The CDR3 covers 16 residues. Trimming stripped 0 bases from V and 0 bases from J, with 9 bases between. Germline V gives CDR1 MNHNS, CDR2 SASEGT.

CDR3 protein: CATSREARGRETQYF. The CDR3, as DNA: TGTGCCACCAGCAGAGAGGCCAGGGGGCGTGAGACCCAGTACTTC. V and J are TRBV15 and TRBJ2-5; 8 nucleotides match TRBD1. The germline V gene encodes CDR1 LNHNV and CDR2 YYDKDF (reference sequence). The length of the CDR3 is 15 residues. V shed 0 bases, J shed 5 bases, and the junction held 5 bases outside the gene matches.

This chain links TRBV7-9 with TRBJ1-2; tentatively, D is TRBD1 (6 bases). The CDR3 loop spans 13 amino acids. Per germline, CDR1 SEHNR and CDR2 FQNEAQ (reference sequence). Deletions cut 6 bases from V and 4 bases from J, with 12 bases between. The CDR3 DNA reads TGTGCCAGCAGGTCAGGGGATGGCTATGGCTACACCTTC. Its protein is CASRSGDGYGYTF.

The chain is built from TRBV6-5 and TRBJ1-5; tentatively, D is TRBD1 (6 bases). Trimming removed 6 bases from V and 7 bases from J, with 16 bases in between. CDR3 size: 14 residues. Germline-derived CDR1 and CDR2 are MNHEY and SVGAGI. CDR3 coding DNA: TGTGCCAGCAGCAGGACAGATATGGCCCAGCCCCAGCATTTT. Its translation: CASSRTDMAQPQHF.

CDR3 protein: CASRGLGTGNYGYTF. For the CDR3, the DNA is TGTGCCAGCAGAGGGTTAGGGACAGGGAACTATGGCTACACCTTC. This chain links TRBV28 with TRBJ1-2; TRBD1 matches 9 bases. Trimming cost V 6 bases and J 2 bases; bases outside gene matches: 7. The CDR3 runs to 15 residues. Germline CDR1 reads MDHEN; CDR2 reads SYDVKM.

This rearrangement joins TRBV2 to TRBJ1-2, with D hard to call. CDR3 size: 14 residues. V lost 6 bases and J 1 base, leaving 12 bases between the germline ends. CDR1 is SNHLY and CDR2 is FYNNEI in the germline V gene. The CDR3 nucleotides read TGTGCCAGCAGCGTAGAAAGCTATAACTATGGCTACACCTTC. Its translation is CASSVESYNYGYTF.